Below, 24 T cell receptor beta chains from the same sample are listed, as sequenced in a study of memory CD4+ T cells and cytomegalovirus serostatus (dated by TCRdb to the late 2010s). A FACSAria II was used to sort memory CD4+ T cells, defined as single viable CD3+CD4+CD8-CD45RO+ cells. Library creation used the immunoSEQ multiplex PCR assay. TCRdb obtained this table from immuneACCESS and retained in-frame rearrangements with V and J assigned. These tables miss some clones; where compared with another copy, unresolved V genes account for less than half of the shortfall, and the remainder is unexplained. This sample is represented by 40,000 to 55,000 clones; about four fifths of them were singletons. The ten largest clones take up about 1.4% of the sample. Source material: memory CD4+ T cells from blood. Receptor source: an adult in good health and CMV-seropositive.

The CDR3 DNA reads TGTGCCAGCAACGTGGAACCGAACACCGGGGAGCTGTTTTTT. Translating gives CASNVEPNTGELFF. The V call is TRBV2, the J call TRBJ2-2; D remains unclear. This CDR3 spans 14 amino acids. Deletions cut 7 bases from V and 0 bases from J, with 9 bases between. The germline V gene encodes CDR1 SNHLY and CDR2 FYNNEI.

The chain has TRBV7-6 and TRBJ1-6, with 7 bases aligning to TRBD1. This CDR3 is built from 16 residues. Germline trimming cut 0 bases from V and 9 bases from J; bases unmatched to any gene: 8. Germline V gene sequence: CDR1 SGHVS, CDR2 FNYEAQ. This CDR3 is CASSLARGGGSSPLHF. Here the CDR3 DNA reads TGTGCCAGCAGCTTAGCGCGAGGGGGCGGGAGTTCACCCCTCCACTTT.

A single count supports this clone. V and J are TRBV10-2 and TRBJ2-5; TRBD2 matches 15 bases. The CDR3 contains 17 residues. The germline V gene encodes CDR1 WSHSY and CDR2 SAAADI. Losses at the gene ends were 6 bases for V and 1 base for J; bases not matched to a gene: 6. Here the CDR3 reads CASRPGTSGRPQETQYF. In DNA, the CDR3 is TGCGCCAGCAGACCTGGGACTAGCGGGAGGCCCCAAGAGACCCAGTACTTC.

This chain joins TRBV19 and TRBJ2-5, with 8 bases fitting TRBD1. Germline values: CDR1 LNHDA, CDR2 SQIVND (reference sequence). CDR3 length: 15 amino acids. The junction had 9 bases not matched to a gene; V was cut back by 8 bases and J by 1 base. The CDR3 DNA follows: TGTGCCAGTCAACGAGGGGGGACAGGCCAAGAGACCCAGTACTTC. Translation gives CASQRGGTGQETQYF.

The V and J genes are TRBV6-5 and TRBJ1-2; the match to TRBD1 covers 10 bases. Germline-derived CDR1 and CDR2 are MNHEY and SVGAGI. V dropped 6 bases and J dropped 2; count of bases not matched to a gene: 3. The CDR3 consists of 14 residues. The CDR3 is CASRKTGGNYGYTF. The CDR3, as DNA: TGTGCCAGCAGGAAGACAGGGGGCAACTATGGCTACACCTTC.

The V gene is TRBV18, the J gene TRBJ1-1, with unresolved D. This CDR3 contains 12 residues. CDR1 and CDR2 from the germline V gene are KGHSH and LQKENI. Trimming left V 4 bases short and J 0 bases short, with 3 bases between. The CDR3 spells CASSQLNTEAFF. The CDR3 DNA is TGTGCCAGCTCACAATTGAACACTGAAGCTTTCTTT.

The chain couples TRBV28 to TRBJ2-5; D could derive from TRBD1 or TRBD2 (6 bases each). V lost 2 bases and J lost 3, with 25 bases in between. Germline CDR1 MDHEN, CDR2 SYDVKM. The CDR3 loop spans 19 amino acids. CDR3 loop: CASSLGGLQGGLSKETQYF. In DNA form, the CDR3 reads TGTGCCAGCAGTTTAGGGGGGCTTCAAGGGGGACTGTCAAAAGAGACCCAGTACTTC.

This clone came up once. CDR3 in amino acids: CASSLASQGGGYTF. The CDR3 DNA is TGTGCCAGCAGCTTAGCCAGCCAGGGAGGCGGCTACACCTTC. The chain has TRBV7-2 and TRBJ1-2; maybe TRBD1 (5 bases). Germline CDR1 SGHTA, CDR2 FQGNSA. The CDR3 totals 14 residues. Trimming pared 0 bases from V and 8 bases from J, leaving 13 bases between.

This CDR3 is CASSPARGEKLFF. The DNA of the CDR3 is TGTGCCAGCTCACCGGCCAGAGGGGAAAAACTGTTTTTT. The rearrangement uses TRBV18 and TRBJ1-4; D is unclear. Trimming left V 3 bases short and J 8 bases short, with 10 bases between. This CDR3 is 13 amino acids long. CDR1 is KGHSH and CDR2 is LQKENI in the germline V gene.

This chain uses TRBV19 with TRBJ2-1; 13 positions agree with TRBD2. The CDR3 covers 16 residues. Per germline, CDR1 LNHDA and CDR2 SQIVND (reference sequence). V gave up 5 bases and J gave up 9 bases; unmatched junction bases: 10. The CDR3 DNA follows: TGTGCCAGTAGTCCCTTTACTAGCGGGAGGGCCGTTGAGCAGTTCTTC. Translating it yields CASSPFTSGRAVEQFF.

V usage is TRBV27 and J usage is TRBJ1-6; the match to TRBD1 covers 7 bases. This CDR3 is 14 amino acids long. V shed 3 bases, J shed 7 bases, and the junction held 3 bases outside the gene matches. Germline V lookup: CDR1 MNHEY, CDR2 SMNVEV (reference sequence). CDR3 sequence: CASSFGDRNSPLHF. CDR3 coding DNA: TGTGCCAGCAGTTTCGGGGACAGAAATTCACCCCTCCACTTT.

The V call is TRBV6-1, the J call TRBJ2-7, with 9 bases identical to TRBD1. This CDR3 has 11 residues. V lost 8 bases and J lost 4; bases outside the gene matches: 0. CDR1 and CDR2 from the germline V gene are MNHNS and SASEGT. Here the CDR3 reads CASGQGYEQYF. The CDR3 DNA reads as TGTGCCAGCGGACAGGGGTACGAGCAGTACTTC.

J is TRBJ2-7 and V is TRBV11-3, with a weak D call TRBD2 (5 bases). The CDR3 sequence is 12 residues long. Germline V gene lookup returns CDR1 SGHNT and CDR2 YENEEA. V lost 5 bases and J 4 bases, leaving 9 bases between the germline ends. The CDR3 here is CASSQTGYEQYF. The CDR3 nucleotides read TGTGCCAGCAGCCAGACGGGGTACGAGCAGTACTTC.

This chain joins TRBV7-2 and TRBJ2-7; 14 bases map to TRBD2. This CDR3 has 15 amino acids. V dropped 5 bases and J dropped 6; count of bases not matched to a gene: 6. Germline V gene data show CDR1 as SGHTA and CDR2 as FQGNSA. CDR3 bases: TGTGCCAGCAGCCGGGGGACTAGCGGGGGATTCGAGCAGTACTTC. This sequence encodes CASSRGTSGGFEQYF.

This rearrangement joins TRBV10-3 to TRBJ2-1; weak D call: TRBD1 (5 bases). CDR3 length equals 14 residues. Germline CDR1 reads ENHRY; CDR2 reads SYGVKD. Trimming left V 4 bases short and J 5 bases short, with 12 bases between. CDR3 residues: CAISGQSDNNEQFF. The CDR3 nucleotides read TGTGCCATCAGTGGACAGAGCGACAACAATGAGCAGTTCTTC.

The rearrangement uses TRBV25-1 and TRBJ1-1; TRBD1 aligns across 7 bases. Germline assignment: CDR1 MGHDK and CDR2 SYGVNS. V dropped 6 bases and J dropped 5; count of bases not matched to a gene: 9. The CDR3 sequence is 14 residues long. CDR3: CASRGEGAKTEAFF. The CDR3 DNA is TGTGCCAGCAGGGGAGAGGGGGCGAAGACTGAAGCTTTCTTT.

This chain uses TRBV29-1 with TRBJ2-7; D perhaps matches TRBD2 (5 bases). The V gene lost 6 bases and the J gene lost 2 bases, with 17 bases spanning the gap. Germline V gene lookup returns CDR1 SQVTM and CDR2 ANQGSEA. The CDR3 extends over 14 amino acids. This chain's CDR3 is CSVQTTSGAYEQYF. In DNA, the CDR3 is TGCAGCGTGCAAACCACCTCCGGGGCCTACGAGCAGTACTTC.

Only a few counts were recorded for this clone. This sequence joins TRBV7-2 and TRBJ1-5; no clear D gene. CDR1 is SGHTA, CDR2 FQGNSA, per germline. The V and J ends lost 3 bases and 5 bases respectively, with 8 bases between them. The CDR3 has 13 amino acids. The CDR3 nucleotides read TGTGCCAGCAGCTTGATATGGGATCAGCCCCAGCATTTT. Translating it yields CASSLIWDQPQHF.

The chain employs TRBV15 and TRBJ1-5, with 8 bases lining up with TRBD1. The CDR3 spans 16 residues. CDR1 LNHNV and CDR2 YYDKDF come from the germline V gene (reference sequence). Trimming cost V 3 bases and J 1 base; bases outside gene matches: 5. CDR3 in amino acids: CATSRGQELSNQPQHF. In DNA form, the CDR3 reads TGTGCCACCAGCAGGGGACAGGAGCTCAGCAATCAGCCCCAGCATTTT.

The chain has TRBV9 and TRBJ2-2; 8 bases are shared with TRBD1. CDR3 length: 14 residues. Germline V CDR1 and CDR2: SGDLS, YYNGEE. Trimming at V came to 2 bases and at J to 6 bases, leaving 3 bases not matched to a gene. The CDR3 loop reads CASSVTGVAGELFF. The DNA for the CDR3 is TGTGCCAGCAGCGTGACAGGGGTAGCCGGGGAGCTGTTTTTT.

This clone was observed once. The gene calls are TRBV5-1 and TRBJ2-1; TRBD2 might be the D (6 bases). The V end lost 5 bases, the J end lost 0 bases, and 12 bases lay between the germline ends. This CDR3 is 15 amino acids long. CDR1 is SGHRS and CDR2 is YFSETQ in the germline V gene. CDR3 DNA: TGCGCCAGCAGAGAGCGGGTCACCTCCTACAATGAGCAGTTCTTC. Protein: CASRERVTSYNEQFF.

The CDR3 bases are TGTGCCAGCTCACCAACAGGGGGGGATTCACCCCTCCACTTT. Protein: CASSPTGGDSPLHF. V and J are TRBV18 and TRBJ1-6, with TRBD1 matching 8 bases. Germline CDR1 reads KGHSH; CDR2 reads LQKENI. The V and J ends lost 2 bases and 8 bases, in that order; junction bases with no gene match: 2. The CDR3 extends over 14 amino acids.

V and J are TRBV11-3 and TRBJ2-1; D may be TRBD1 (6 bases). The CDR3 covers 12 residues. V was trimmed by 1 base and J by 10 bases, leaving 8 bases between them. Germline V gene sequence: CDR1 SGHNT, CDR2 YENEEA. In DNA, the CDR3 is TGTGCCAGCAGCTTAGCGGGACAAGAGCAGTTCTTC. This gives the protein CASSLAGQEQFF.

The chain recombines TRBV6-1 with TRBJ1-2; D uncertain. Germline V lookup: CDR1 MNHNS, CDR2 SASEGT. The CDR3 extends over 14 amino acids. V lost 1 base, J lost 11 bases, and 17 bases lay in between. The CDR3 reads CASSEGGVSLGYTF. The DNA of the CDR3 is TGTGCCAGCAGTGAAGGTGGGGTCTCCCTTGGGTACACCTTC.